The 27 T cell receptor beta chains listed next were all sequenced from one sample in a study of PD-1 blockade in classical Hodgkin lymphoma. All the patients suffered relapse after autologous stem cell transplantation, and brentuximab vedotin exposure differed. Assay: immunoSEQ multiplex PCR; the TCRdb copy retains only in-frame clones and omits some. The table lists tens of thousands of clones, about two thirds of them singletons. The sample consisted of peripheral blood mononuclear cells (PBMCs), taken at baseline. Receptors were obtained from a human donor with classical Hodgkin lymphoma.

The J gene is TRBJ2-3, the V gene TRBV9; D gene ambiguous. The germline V gene encodes CDR1 SGDLS and CDR2 YYNGEE. The V and J ends lost 0 bases and 0 bases respectively, with 8 bases between them. CDR3 size: 15 residues. The CDR3 loop reads CASSVVSASTDTQYF. CDR3 nucleotides: TGTGCCAGCAGCGTAGTTTCAGCTAGCACAGATACGCAGTATTTT.

The J gene is TRBJ1-3, the V gene TRBV6-6; D is unclear. Germline V gene sequence: CDR1 MNHNY, CDR2 SVGAGI (reference sequence). This CDR3 is 12 amino acids long. Trimming stripped 8 bases from V and 4 bases from J, with 9 bases between. The CDR3 spells CASEDIGNTIYF. The CDR3, as DNA: TGTGCCAGCGAGGATATCGGAAACACCATATATTTT.

The chain carries TRBV27 and TRBJ2-3, with a weak D call TRBD2 (6 bases). The V gene lost 7 bases and the J gene lost 6 bases, with 14 bases spanning the gap. The V gene's germline CDR1 is MNHEY and CDR2 SMNVEV (reference sequence). The CDR3 is made up of 13 amino acids. The CDR3 loop is CASTRGTLDTQYF. The CDR3 DNA is TGTGCCAGCACCCGGGGGACTTTGGATACGCAGTATTTT.

This clone came up once. The chain combines TRBV19 with TRBJ2-3, with D tentatively TRBD2 (6 bases). Per the germline V gene, CDR1 is LNHDA and CDR2 is SQIVND (reference sequence). V was trimmed by 7 bases and J by 1 base, leaving 18 bases between them. This CDR3 region has 16 residues. The CDR3 reads CASTPRAASGTDTQYF. CDR3 nucleotide sequence: TGTGCCAGTACCCCTAGGGCGGCTAGCGGCACAGATACGCAGTATTTT.

This chain joins TRBV30 and TRBJ2-5; D might be TRBD2 (5 bases). CDR3 length: 14 amino acids. Trimming took off 2 bases at V and 5 bases at J, with 15 bases between the two ends. Germline V lookup: CDR1 GTSNPN, CDR2 SVGIG (reference sequence). The chain's CDR3 is CAWSKEGMRETQYF. As DNA, the CDR3 is TGTGCCTGGAGTAAAGAGGGAATGAGGGAGACCCAGTACTTC.

The chain recombines TRBV4-1 with TRBJ2-7; no definite D call. The CDR3 spans 13 residues. Germline V gene lookup returns CDR1 MGHRA and CDR2 YSYEKL. Trimming removed 4 bases from V and 5 bases from J, with 12 bases in between. CDR3 loop: CASSLNRGNEQYF. The CDR3 nucleotides read TGCGCCAGCAGCCTAAATAGAGGAAACGAGCAGTACTTC.

This chain joins TRBV7-9 and TRBJ1-1; no clear D. Per the germline V gene, CDR1 is SEHNR and CDR2 is FQNEAQ (reference sequence). V lost 2 bases and J 2 bases, leaving 12 bases between the germline ends. The CDR3 spans 15 residues. The CDR3 sequence: CASSLPAPLNTEAFF. The CDR3 DNA is TGTGCCAGCAGCTTACCGGCCCCTCTTAACACTGAAGCTTTCTTT.

The chain combines TRBV29-1 with TRBJ1-1; maybe TRBD1 (5 bases). Trimming stripped 1 base from V and 0 bases from J, with 6 bases between. Germline CDR1 is SQVTM and CDR2 is ANQGSEA. The CDR3 is 13 amino acids. As DNA, the CDR3 is TGCAGCGTTGAAGCAGGGATGAACACTGAAGCTTTCTTT. Translation: CSVEAGMNTEAFF.

V usage is TRBV4-1 and J usage is TRBJ1-1, with D uncertain. V lost 0 bases, J lost 5 bases, and 10 bases lay in between. In germline, CDR1 is MGHRA, CDR2 YSYEKL. The CDR3 sequence is 14 residues long. The CDR3 nucleotides read TGCGCCAGCAGCCAAGATATTAATTGGACTGAAGCTTTCTTT. Amino acid sequence: CASSQDINWTEAFF.

This clone appeared a few times. The chain recombines TRBV28 with TRBJ2-7; 12 nucleotides line up with TRBD2. This CDR3 is 15 amino acids long. With 7 bases clipped from V and 6 bases from J, the junction kept 10 bases outside the gene matches. Germline values: CDR1 MDHEN, CDR2 SYDVKM. The CDR3 reads CASNQLAGGTGEQYF. The CDR3 nucleotides are TGTGCCAGCAACCAGCTAGCGGGAGGGACCGGCGAGCAGTACTTC.

The rearrangement uses TRBV11-1 and TRBJ2-2, with TRBD1 matching 8 bases. The length of the CDR3 is 17 residues. Germline V gives CDR1 SGHAT, CDR2 FQDESV (reference sequence). V shed 3 bases and J 6 bases; nucleotides not matched to a gene: 12. CDR3 in amino acids: CASSFGQGFIGAGELFF. In nucleotides, the CDR3 is TGTGCCAGCAGCTTCGGACAGGGCTTTATTGGCGCCGGGGAGCTGTTTTTT.

The chain combines TRBV11-2 with TRBJ2-5; 7 bases fit TRBD1. The last part of the DNA fits TRBJ2-7 better; the J call may be wrong. The germline V gene has CDR1 SGHAT and CDR2 FQNNGV. This CDR3 is built from 18 residues. The CDR3 DNA reads TGTGCCAGCAGCTTTCCCCAAACTCTAGGACAGGATTCCTACGAGCAGTACTTC. This gives the protein CASSFPQTLGQDSYEQYF.

Only a few counts were recorded for this clone. DNA for the CDR3: TGTGCCAGCAGCCCCATTCTATTGAACACTGAAGCTTTCTTT. It specifies CASSPILLNTEAFF. The chain employs TRBV11-1 and TRBJ1-1; D unclear. From germline, CDR1 is SGHAT and CDR2 FQDESV (reference sequence). V was clipped by 5 bases and J by 0 bases, with 10 bases between them. The CDR3 consists of 14 residues.

This chain connects TRBV30 to TRBJ2-5, with 9 positions matching TRBD1. The CDR3 sequence is 14 residues long. Per the germline V gene, CDR1 is GTSNPN and CDR2 is SVGIG (reference sequence). The trim removed 3 bases at V and 5 bases at J, leaving 7 bases unmatched. CDR3 loop: CAWRGDRAGETQYF. The CDR3 region has the DNA TGTGCCTGGAGGGGGGACAGGGCCGGGGAGACCCAGTACTTC.

The chain joins TRBV6-1 to TRBJ1-5; TRBD1 matches at 7 bases. The CDR3 contains 15 residues. Germline-derived CDR1 and CDR2 are MNHNS and SASEGT. V dropped 6 bases and J dropped 5; count of bases not matched to a gene: 10. In DNA form, the CDR3 reads TGTGCCAGCAGATTCATCTGGGACAGTCATCAGCCCCAGCATTTT. Protein: CASRFIWDSHQPQHF.

This sequence joins TRBV28 and TRBJ2-7; 10 nucleotides agree with TRBD2. Unmatched junction bases numbered 15, after V lost 7 bases and J lost 0 bases. CDR1 is MDHEN, CDR2 SYDVKM, per germline. This CDR3 is 18 amino acids long. CDR3 protein: CASKSVGWGLAYSYEQYF. CDR3 nucleotides: TGTGCCAGCAAATCTGTGGGGTGGGGACTAGCGTACTCCTACGAGCAGTACTTC.

V and J are TRBV9 and TRBJ1-5, with no clear D. The V gene's germline CDR1 is SGDLS and CDR2 YYNGEE. Between the trimmed V and J ends, which lost 0 bases and 6 bases, there was a span of 7 bases. This CDR3 contains 13 residues. The CDR3 is CASSVDGSQPQHF. The CDR3 nucleotides read TGTGCCAGCAGCGTAGATGGGAGTCAGCCCCAGCATTTT.

The chain couples TRBV7-9 to TRBJ1-2, with D hard to call. The CDR3 has 12 residues. V was cut by 5 bases and J by 5 bases, with 9 bases left in between. The germline V gene encodes CDR1 SEHNR and CDR2 FQNEAQ (reference sequence). CDR3 in amino acids: CASSRRTYGYTF. The CDR3 bases are TGTGCCAGCAGCCGACGGACGTATGGCTACACCTTC.

This clone has just a few counts. This chain joins TRBV25-1 and TRBJ2-2; TRBD1 matches at 11 bases. V trimming: 9 bases; J trimming: 7 bases; junction bases outside the gene matches: 13. The CDR3 contains 16 residues. CDR1 is MGHDK, CDR2 SYGVNS, per germline. CDR3 protein: CASLNRDRGVDGELFF. The CDR3 DNA is TGTGCCAGTCTCAACCGGGACAGGGGGGTTGACGGGGAGCTGTTTTTT.

This chain joins TRBV4-3 and TRBJ1-5; D uncertain. The CDR3 loop spans 14 amino acids. The germline gives CDR1 LGHNA, CDR2 YSLEER. V was cut by 0 bases and J by 6 bases, with 9 bases left in between. CDR3 sequence: CASSQEDDAQPQHF. The DNA for the CDR3 is TGCGCCAGCAGCCAAGAGGATGACGCTCAGCCCCAGCATTTT.

In the case of this clone: The DNA is omitted, as the CDR3 cannot be located on it reliably, and the CDR3 follows TCRdb's listing. This chain connects TRBV1 to TRBJ2-1; TRBD2 is the table's D call and was not checked against the DNA. TRBV1 is a pseudogene segment. Including both end residues, the CDR3 is 15 amino acids long. The CDR3 spells CTSSQDVASGNEQFF.

The V call is TRBV10-3, the J call TRBJ2-3; possibly TRBD2 for D (5 bases). Germline loops: CDR1 ENHRY, CDR2 SYGVKD. This CDR3 has 16 amino acids. The V gene lost 0 bases and the J gene lost 6 bases, with 16 bases spanning the gap. CDR3 residues: CAISESDTGTLDTQYF. DNA of the CDR3: TGTGCCATCAGTGAGTCCGATACGGGAACTTTGGATACGCAGTATTTT.

This clone was observed many times. The genes are TRBV5-6 and TRBJ2-7, with a possible D match to TRBD2 (5 bases). The germline V and J ends were trimmed by 2 bases and 9 bases, with 15 bases remaining between them. Germline V gives CDR1 SGHDT, CDR2 YYEEEE. The CDR3 is made up of 13 amino acids. CDR3 DNA sequence: TGTGCCAGCAGCTTAGGAGGTCCCTTAGGGCAGTACTTC. It yields the protein CASSLGGPLGQYF.

This clone was detected only a few times. The chain employs TRBV11-2 and TRBJ2-7, with 7 positions matching TRBD1. J was trimmed by 3 bases and V by 5 bases; bases with no gene match: 7. There are 14 residues in the CDR3. Germline V gene sequence: CDR1 SGHAT, CDR2 FQNNGV. The CDR3 nucleotides read TGTGCCAGCAGCCTCGGACAGGTACTCTACGAGCAGTACTTC. Encoded protein: CASSLGQVLYEQYF.

The table lists this clone with a few counts. The genes are TRBV18 and TRBJ1-4; tentatively, D is TRBD1 (6 bases). V lost 2 bases, J lost 7 bases, and 14 bases lay in between. CDR1 is KGHSH, CDR2 LQKENI, per germline. The CDR3 is made up of 15 amino acids. CDR3 nucleotide sequence: TGTGCCAGCTCACCAACGACAGGAGGGTTTGAAAAACTGTTTTTT. Translating it yields CASSPTTGGFEKLFF.

A few counts support this clone. At one end, the junction sequence differs from germline, possibly due to a read error. The rearrangement joins TRBV7-7 to TRBJ2-2, with 9 nucleotides matching TRBD1. Germline V CDR1 and CDR2: SSHAT, FNYEAQ (reference sequence). This CDR3 has 16 amino acids. The CDR3 loop reads CASSTRTGERTGELFF. Here the CDR3 DNA reads TGTGCTAGCAGCACTAGGACAGGGGAAAGGACCGGGGAGCTGTTTTTT.

The genes are TRBV6-4 and TRBJ1-1; the D gene is possibly TRBD1 (5 bases). The CDR3 spans 11 residues. Germline values: CDR1 MRHNA, CDR2 SNTAGT. Trimming shortened V by 6 bases and J by 6 bases, and 8 bases separated the two germline ends. The CDR3 protein is CASRRGAEAFF. CDR3 nucleotide sequence: TGTGCCAGCAGGCGGGGCGCTGAAGCTTTCTTT.